A selection of T cell receptor beta chains follows, all from one sample in a study of control samples from healthy donors and cancer patients. Produced via immunoSEQ multiplex PCR; TCRdb's table is partial and in-frame only. The table lists approximately 94,000 clones, 91% of them singletons. Sequenced material: blood. The receptors here all came from a woman aged 25 to 39 in good health. Each CDR3 is given without its conserved first and last residue.

v_call: TRBV5-1; j_call: TRBJ1-5; cdr3_aa: ASSWDSSEDQPQH
v_call: TRBV5-4; j_call: TRBJ2-2; cdr3_aa: ASSLTFGELF
v_call: TRBV10-1; j_call: TRBJ1-4; cdr3_aa: ASSESLSGKLF
v_call: TRBV6-5; j_call: TRBJ2-6; cdr3_aa: ASDSYSGANVLT
v_call: TRBV6-1; j_call: TRBJ2-3; cdr3_aa: ASSEITGGTDTQY
v_call: TRBV5-6; j_call: TRBJ1-4; cdr3_aa: ASSLRYGQGSNEKLF
v_call: TRBV19; j_call: TRBJ1-3; cdr3_aa: ASSIGLAGNTIY
v_call: TRBV5-1; j_call: TRBJ1-2; cdr3_aa: ASSKGDRAFGYGYT
v_call: TRBV18; j_call: TRBJ2-3; cdr3_aa: ASSLAQGGSGDTQY
v_call: TRBV2; j_call: TRBJ1-2; cdr3_aa: ASSEMDYGYT
v_call: TRBV27; j_call: TRBJ1-2; cdr3_aa: ASSLNGQGAYYGYT
v_call: TRBV10-1; j_call: TRBJ2-2; cdr3_aa: ASGQQGPNTGELF
v_call: TRBV27; j_call: TRBJ2-7; cdr3_aa: ASRRRTTLKNYEQY
v_call: TRBV5-4; j_call: TRBJ1-4; cdr3_aa: ASSLDMQDPTNEKLF
v_call: TRBV5-1; j_call: TRBJ1-2; cdr3_aa: ASSPLDRGLANYGYT
v_call: TRBV19; j_call: TRBJ2-3; cdr3_aa: ASSSRGLASVEDTQY
v_call: TRBV30; j_call: TRBJ2-5; cdr3_aa: AWSGIGRETQY
v_call: TRBV3-1/TRBV3-2; j_call: TRBJ1-1; cdr3_aa: ASSQDLGTISFVAF
v_call: TRBV12-3/TRBV12-4; j_call: TRBJ2-5; cdr3_aa: ASSLSRSETQY
v_call: TRBV2; j_call: TRBJ2-7; cdr3_aa: ASRDREWDEQY
v_call: TRBV3-1/TRBV3-2; j_call: TRBJ1-3; cdr3_aa: ASSLMTGGGNTIY
v_call: TRBV5-8; j_call: TRBJ1-5; cdr3_aa: ASSLAWDFNQPQH
v_call: TRBV25-1; j_call: TRBJ1-2; cdr3_aa: ASSGMTSRYYGYT
v_call: TRBV20-1; j_call: TRBJ2-1; cdr3_aa: SASLGGSSYNEQF
v_call: TRBV18; j_call: TRBJ2-7; cdr3_aa: ASTLQASGVYEQY
v_call: TRBV25-1; j_call: TRBJ1-6; cdr3_aa: ASSTRKENSPLH
v_call: TRBV27; j_call: TRBJ2-5; cdr3_aa: ASSRTAVQETQY
v_call: TRBV28; j_call: TRBJ1-3; cdr3_aa: ASSFKTTGNTIY
v_call: TRBV28; j_call: TRBJ1-1; cdr3_aa: ASSFPGGNTEAF
v_call: TRBV6-1; j_call: TRBJ2-3; cdr3_aa: ASSERPDFSTDTQY
v_call: TRBV6-1; j_call: TRBJ1-5; cdr3_aa: ASSANRARGNQPQH
v_call: TRBV9; j_call: TRBJ2-1; cdr3_aa: ASSSGTRQRDEQF
v_call: TRBV11-1; j_call: TRBJ1-3; cdr3_aa: ASSLDPASSGNTIY
v_call: TRBV19; j_call: TRBJ1-1; cdr3_aa: ASSMSGGVGVPNTEAF
v_call: TRBV19; j_call: TRBJ1-5; cdr3_aa: ASNSLKGSNQPQH
v_call: TRBV24-1; j_call: TRBJ1-2; cdr3_aa: ATGDTYYGYT
v_call: TRBV12-5; j_call: TRBJ1-5; cdr3_aa: ASGLVLRVGQVSNQPQH
v_call: TRBV27; j_call: TRBJ2-3; cdr3_aa: AEKVVASSSTDTQY
v_call: TRBV11-3; j_call: TRBJ2-7; cdr3_aa: ASSLDRRGNSYEQY
v_call: TRBV27; j_call: TRBJ1-6; cdr3_aa: ASRDRARNYNSPLH
v_call: TRBV28; j_call: TRBJ2-2; cdr3_aa: ASSSAGTGGIANTGELF
v_call: TRBV5-4; j_call: TRBJ1-4; cdr3_aa: ASSLARGLGTNEKLF
v_call: TRBV2; j_call: TRBJ2-2; cdr3_aa: ASNRLAGVPGELF
v_call: TRBV3-1/TRBV3-2; j_call: TRBJ1-3; cdr3_aa: ASSQEGSGNTIY
v_call: TRBV18; j_call: TRBJ2-2; cdr3_aa: ASSPSQGTELF
v_call: TRBV5-1; j_call: TRBJ2-1; cdr3_aa: ASTGSHSSYNEQF
v_call: TRBV28; j_call: TRBJ1-3; cdr3_aa: ASSLLGNTIY
v_call: TRBV6-5; j_call: TRBJ2-3; cdr3_aa: ASSYGEGSTDTQY
v_call: TRBV18; j_call: TRBJ2-1; cdr3_aa: ASSSRQGDSYNEQF
v_call: TRBV10-2; j_call: TRBJ2-7; cdr3_aa: ASSELTGGEQY
v_call: TRBV28; j_call: TRBJ1-2; cdr3_aa: ASRRGQGLYGYT
v_call: TRBV7-3; j_call: TRBJ2-2; cdr3_aa: ASSHGGPGAGTGELF
v_call: TRBV28; j_call: TRBJ2-3; cdr3_aa: ASRARTGVITDTQY
v_call: TRBV5-1; j_call: TRBJ2-7; cdr3_aa: ASSLDQPGDEQY
v_call: TRBV18; j_call: TRBJ2-7; cdr3_aa: ASSPLGTTETEQY
v_call: TRBV3-1/TRBV3-2; j_call: TRBJ2-7; cdr3_aa: ASSNRGSYEQY
v_call: TRBV5-8; j_call: TRBJ1-5; cdr3_aa: ASSFYGTGGSVRPQH